Only one count was recorded for the clone carrying this T cell receptor beta chain. Individuals aged about 18 to 89 years were recruited from some 26 US areas. Germline assignment: CDR1 GTSNPN and CDR2 SVGIG (reference sequence). The CDR3 loop spans 14 amino acids. Deletions cut 1 base from V and 14 bases from J, with 18 bases between. The data derive from a study of blood T cell repertoires in COVID-19. Background on the study: Sites in the United States, Italy and Spain provided acute and convalescent COVID-19 samples. The cDNA or gDNA used as material had been derived from T cells, B-cell-depleted T cells, or PBMCs.

How the authors handled the data: From reference gene primer amplification, estimates of nucleated cell counts were derived. Clones were read by immunoSEQ multiplex PCR, and TCRdb kept only the in-frame ones, dropping some. Clone size and the V and J calls come from that table; the DNA yielded D and trimming. The sample yields 150,000 to 200,000 clones, around 82% seen once. V usage is TRBV30 and J usage is TRBJ1-6; D is possibly TRBD1 (6 bases). The clonotype originates from a woman aged 45-60 years with acute COVID-19. What was sequenced was PBMCs or T cells enriched from blood (not recorded which). The CDR3 sequence: CAWSGKRQAPTLHF. The CDR3 DNA reads as TGTGCCTGGAGTGGGAAAAGACAGGCGCCCACCCTCCACTTT.